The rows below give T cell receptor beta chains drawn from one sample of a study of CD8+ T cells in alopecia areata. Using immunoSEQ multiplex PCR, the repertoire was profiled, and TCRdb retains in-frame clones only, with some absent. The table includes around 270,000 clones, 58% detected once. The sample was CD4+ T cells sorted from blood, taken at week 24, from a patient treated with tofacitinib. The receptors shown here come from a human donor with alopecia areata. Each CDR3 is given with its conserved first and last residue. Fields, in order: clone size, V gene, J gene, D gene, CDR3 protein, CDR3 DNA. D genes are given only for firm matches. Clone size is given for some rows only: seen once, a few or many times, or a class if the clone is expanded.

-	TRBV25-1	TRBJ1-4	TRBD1	CASTTGGREKLFF	TGTGCCAGCACCACAGGGGGCAGGGAAAAACTGTTTTTT
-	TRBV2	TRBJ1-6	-	CASSSQGDSPLHF	TGTGCCAGCAGTTCGCAGGGTGATTCACCCCTCCACTTT
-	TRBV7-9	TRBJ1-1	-	CASKGQPNTEAFF	TGTGCCAGCAAAGGACAGCCGAACACTGAAGCTTTCTTT
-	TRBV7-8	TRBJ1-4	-	CASSLRREKLFF	TGTGCCAGCAGCCTAAGGAGAGAAAAACTGTTTTTT
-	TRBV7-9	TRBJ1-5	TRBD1	CASSTGAGNQPQHF	TGTGCCAGCAGCACAGGGGCTGGCAATCAGCCCCAGCATTTT
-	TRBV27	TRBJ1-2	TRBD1	CASSFRTGSYGYTF	TGTGCCAGCAGTTTCCGGACAGGGAGCTATGGCTACACCTTC
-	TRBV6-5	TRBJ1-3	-	CASSYNPGANTIYF	TGTGCCAGCAGTTACAATCCAGGGGCTAACACCATATATTTT
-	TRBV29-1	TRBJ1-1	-	CSVRVGGGTEAFF	TGCAGCGTCAGGGTGGGAGGGGGCACTGAAGCTTTCTTT
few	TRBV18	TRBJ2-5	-	CASSPSRETQYF	TGTGCCAGCTCACCCTCCCGGGAGACCCAGTACTTC
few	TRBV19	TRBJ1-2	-	CASSHTSSNYGYTF	TGTGCCAGTAGTCATACGTCCAGTAACTATGGCTACACCTTC
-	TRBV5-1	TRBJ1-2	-	CASSFREGTYYGYTF	TGCGCCAGCAGCTTTCGAGAGGGGACATACTATGGCTACACCTTC
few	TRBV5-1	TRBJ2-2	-	CASSLEDGGANTGELFF	TGCGCCAGCAGCTTGGAGGATGGAGGGGCGAACACCGGGGAGCTGTTTTTT
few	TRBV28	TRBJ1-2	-	CASNANYGYTF	TGTGCCAGCAATGCTAACTATGGCTACACCTTC
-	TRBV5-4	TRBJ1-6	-	CASSDGTKYSPLHF	TGTGCCAGCAGCGACGGGACAAAATATTCACCCCTCCACTTT
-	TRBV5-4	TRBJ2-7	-	CASSSYRGGYEQYF	TGTGCCAGCAGCTCTTACAGGGGAGGCTACGAGCAGTACTTC
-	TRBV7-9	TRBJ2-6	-	CASSLVGQGANVLTF	TGTGCCAGCAGCTTAGTAGGGCAGGGGGCCAACGTCCTGACTTTC
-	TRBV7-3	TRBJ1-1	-	CASSLKGGDTEAFF	TGTGCCAGCAGCCTCAAGGGTGGGGACACTGAAGCTTTCTTT
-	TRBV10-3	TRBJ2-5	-	CAISENYGETQYF	TGTGCCATCAGTGAGAACTATGGAGAGACCCAGTACTTC
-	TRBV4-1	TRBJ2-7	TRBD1	CASSQGGQGTGEQYF	TGCGCCAGCAGCCAAGGGGGACAGGGAACGGGCGAGCAGTACTTC
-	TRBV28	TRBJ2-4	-	CASSLDGKNIQYF	TGTGCCAGCAGTTTGGACGGGAAAAACATTCAGTACTTC
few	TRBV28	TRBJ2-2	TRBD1	CASSQTGGVTGELFF	TGTGCCAGCAGTCAGACAGGGGGAGTGACCGGGGAGCTGTTTTTT
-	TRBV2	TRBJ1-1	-	CASSEGLGGRGNTEAFF	TGTGCCAGCAGTGAAGGGCTCGGGGGCAGGGGGAACACTGAAGCTTTCTTT